This TCR beta chain was obtained from a study of lymphopenia after photon versus proton radiotherapy. Worth noting for this clone: Its cognate antigen is unknown.

The germline CDR1 and CDR2 sequences are GTSNPN and SVGIG (reference sequence). V lost 2 bases and J lost 6, with 16 bases in between. CDR3 size: 15 residues. Notes on the study in general: Proton therapy kept repertoires fairly stable, unlike photons, which gained effector/memory cells. Oligoclonal CD8+ Temra expansion after nadir drove photon patients' diversity drop. Larger post-nadir TCR diversity loss correlated inversely with survival in deceased patients.

The assay was immunoSEQ multiplex PCR, and TCRdb's table has in-frame clones only and misses some. The sample records around 26,000 clones, 80% to 85% being singletons. The clonotype comes from a woman aged 70 to 79 with pancreatic cancer. This sequence joins TRBV30 and TRBJ2-2; possibly TRBD1 for D (5 bases). The material was peripheral blood, obtained from a patient treated with proton-based radiotherapy. DNA for the CDR3: TGTGCCTGGAGTAGCCAGGGAATGTCTTCCGGGGAGCTGTTTTTT. This gives the protein CAWSSQGMSSGELFF.